This T cell receptor (beta chain) was captured by sequencing in a study of blood T cell repertoires in COVID-19. As for the study in general: Samples taken during acute and convalescent COVID-19 were collected in the United States, Italy and Spain.

Trimming removed 2 bases at V and 0 bases at J, with 15 bases between. The CDR3 totals 16 residues. Germline V gene sequence: CDR1 SGHRS, CDR2 YFSETQ. Sequencing used immunoSEQ multiplex PCR; TCRdb keeps in-frame clones, though not all of them. The sample records some 42,000 clones, approximately 90% being singletons. The sample taken for sequencing was peripheral blood. The receptor's source is a human donor in a cohort sampled during active COVID-19. V and J are TRBV5-1 and TRBJ2-7, with D uncertain. Here the CDR3 reads CASSFRQNPSSYEQYF. CDR3 in DNA: TGCGCCAGCAGCTTCAGGCAGAACCCATCCTCCTACGAGCAGTACTTC.